A single sample gave rise to the 30 T cell receptor beta chains below, sequenced in a study of T cell repertoires in cytomegalovirus infection. These receptors have no identified antigens. TCRdb reanalysed the reads using MiXCR and keeps one entry per CDR3 protein. The data show some 110,000 distinct CDR3 sequences, approximately 30% seen once. The sequences come from CD8+ T cells from cultured PBMCs, collected from culture after CMV antigen stimulation. These receptors all come from a human donor in good health (CMV status not recorded). Some clones in this sample may be carry-over from other donors' samples.

This chain joins TRBV7-9 and TRBJ2-7, with D hard to call. The CDR3 has 11 residues. Germline assignment: CDR1 SEHNR and CDR2 FQNEAQ (reference sequence). The ends were cut back, 4 bases at V and 6 bases at J, with 7 bases in the middle. The CDR3 coding sequence is TGTGCCAGCAGCTCAACAAGCGAGCAGTACTTC. Amino acids: CASSSTSEQYF. The variable domain in full, completed from reference TRBV7-9 and TRBJ2-7, reads DTGVSQNPRHKITKRGQNVTFRCDPISEHNRLYWYRQTLGQGPEFLTYFQNEAQLEKSRLLSDRFSAERPKGSFSTLEIQRTEQGDSAMYLCASSSTSEQYFGPGTRLTVT.

The chain couples TRBV4-3 to TRBJ2-7; D possibly corresponds to TRBD1 (5 bases). V dropped 0 bases and J dropped 5 bases, with 11 bases sitting between them. The length of the CDR3 is 14 residues. The V gene's germline CDR1 is LGHNA and CDR2 YSLEER. The CDR3 DNA follows: TGCGCCAGCAGCCAAGAAGGGGTAGGGAACGAGCAGTACTTC. Translation gives CASSQEGVGNEQYF.

This clonotype appeared a few times. The chain is built from TRBV5-8 and TRBJ2-7; the match to TRBD2 covers 11 bases. With V trimmed by 5 bases and J by 5 bases, 0 bases remained unmatched. Germline V CDR1 and CDR2: SGHTS, YDEGEE. This CDR3 is 12 amino acids long. CDR3 nucleotide sequence: TGTGCCAGCAGGACTAGCGGGAACGAGCAGTACTTC. Translating it yields CASRTSGNEQYF.

The chain joins TRBV5-6 to TRBJ2-7; 7 bases are a match to TRBD1. The J segment lost 2 bases and the V segment lost 5 bases, leaving 10 bases of the junction unmatched. Germline CDR1 and CDR2: SGHDT and YYEEEE. This CDR3 has 15 amino acids. The CDR3 here is CASSRRQGKTYEQYF. Written as DNA, the CDR3 is TGTGCCAGCAGTCGCCGACAGGGAAAAACCTACGAGCAGTACTTC.

The chain couples TRBV7-2 to TRBJ2-4; possibly TRBD1 for D (6 bases). Trimming removed 5 bases at V and 0 bases at J, with 26 bases between. This CDR3 is 20 amino acids long. Germline values: CDR1 SGHTA, CDR2 FQGNSA. The CDR3 is CASSPLSPPTDRLAKNIQYF. CDR3 in DNA: TGTGCCAGCAGCCCTCTTTCGCCCCCCACGGACAGACTAGCCAAAAACATTCAGTACTTC.

This clonotype has a count of ten or more. The chain links TRBV19 to TRBJ1-5; 10 nucleotides agree with TRBD1. The CDR3 covers 15 residues. Trimming at V came to 7 bases and at J to 4 bases, leaving 7 bases not matched to a gene. Per germline, CDR1 LNHDA and CDR2 SQIVND (reference sequence). The CDR3 loop is CASTATGGANQPQHF. For the CDR3, the DNA is TGTGCCAGTACCGCGACAGGGGGCGCGAATCAGCCCCAGCATTTT.

This clonotype came up a few times. This CDR3 is CASSQDGQGREAFF. The CDR3, as DNA: TGTGCCAGCAGCCAAGATGGGCAGGGGCGTGAAGCTTTCTTT. The rearrangement joins TRBV4-2 to TRBJ1-1; weak D call: TRBD1 (6 bases). The CDR3 length is 14 residues. The V end lost 0 bases, the J end lost 7 bases, and 12 bases lay between the germline ends. Germline V gene sequence: CDR1 LGHNA, CDR2 YNFKEQ.

The rearrangement uses TRBV20-1 and TRBJ1-6; TRBD1 agrees at 8 bases. The CDR3 loop spans 16 amino acids. Germline V CDR1 and CDR2: DFQATT, SNEGSKA (reference sequence). Trimming took 5 bases from V and 6 from J; bases not matched to a gene: 12. This CDR3 is CSAPTGWTGSNSPLHF. The DNA for the CDR3 is TGCAGTGCTCCGACGGGGTGGACAGGGAGTAATTCACCCCTCCACTTT.

This clonotype was counted a few times. V usage is TRBV6-6 and J usage is TRBJ2-7; 7 positions agree with TRBD1. The junction had 25 bases not matched to a gene; V was cut back by 6 bases and J by 5 bases. The CDR3 has 19 residues. Per the germline V gene, CDR1 is MNHNY and CDR2 is SVGAGI (reference sequence). The CDR3 DNA sequence: TGTGCCAGCAGCCTAGACTCCCCCAAAACACTGACAGGGTCCGACGAGCAGTACTTC. As protein: CASSLDSPKTLTGSDEQYF.

This clonotype was recorded at least ten times. CDR3 sequence (DNA): TGCAGTGCCATCTTTAGAGTGAACACTGAAGCTTTCTTT. As protein: CSAIFRVNTEAFF. V is TRBV20-1 and J is TRBJ1-1; D unresolved. The CDR3 extends over 13 amino acids. Deletions cut 6 bases from V and 0 bases from J, with 11 bases between. CDR1 and CDR2 (germline): DFQATT, SNEGSKA (reference sequence).

This clonotype was seen repeatedly, ten times or more. The CDR3 DNA follows: TGTGCCAGCAGTTCTATCCTAGGGGCCCCTCCAGCTTATGGCTACACCTTC. Encoded protein: CASSSILGAPPAYGYTF. The chain employs TRBV28 and TRBJ1-2; possibly TRBD1 for D (5 bases). This CDR3 comprises 17 residues. V lost 4 bases and J lost 5, with 23 bases in between. CDR1 is MDHEN and CDR2 is SYDVKM in the germline V gene.

The J gene is TRBJ1-1, the V gene TRBV2; D gene ambiguous. In germline, CDR1 is SNHLY, CDR2 FYNNEI. Trimming left V 11 bases short and J 1 base short, with 17 bases between. The CDR3 sequence is 14 residues long. CDR3 DNA sequence: TGTGCCGGCACCAGCGGGAGTTGGAACACTGAAGCTTTCTTT. Protein: CAGTSGSWNTEAFF.

The table lists this clonotype with a few counts. The rearrangement links TRBV7-6 to TRBJ1-6; D is unclear. Trimming cost V 4 bases and J 2 bases, with 12 bases left between them. Germline V gene sequence: CDR1 SGHVS, CDR2 FNYEAQ. The CDR3 length is 16 residues. CDR3 loop: CASSSVSGAYNSPLHF. The CDR3 DNA reads TGTGCCAGCAGCTCCGTCAGCGGCGCCTATAATTCACCCCTCCACTTT. Together with reference TRBV7-6 and TRBJ1-6, the CDR3 gives the full variable domain: GAGVSQSPRYKVTKRGQDVALRCDPISGHVSLYWYRQALGQGPEFLTYFNYEAQQDKSGLPNDRFSAERPEGSISTLTIQRTEQRDSAMYRCASSSVSGAYNSPLHFGNGTRLTVT.

The CDR3 is CASSQRAGQGVDTQYF. As DNA, the CDR3 is TGCGCCAGCAGCCAACGGGCAGGCCAAGGGGTAGATACGCAGTATTTT. This rearrangement joins TRBV4-1 to TRBJ2-3; maybe TRBD1 (5 bases). In germline, CDR1 is MGHRA, CDR2 YSYEKL. The CDR3 consists of 16 residues. V was trimmed by 2 bases and J by 5 bases, leaving 17 bases between them.

The chain combines TRBV4-2 with TRBJ1-2; D is unresolved. CDR1 and CDR2 (germline): LGHNA, YNFKEQ. With 0 bases removed from V and 8 bases from J, the gap between germline ends came to 16 bases. This CDR3 spans 15 amino acids. The CDR3 here is CASSQDLNPILGYTF. CDR3 bases: TGTGCCAGCAGCCAAGATCTCAATCCTATCTTGGGCTACACCTTC.

V gene TRBV25-1 combines with J gene TRBJ2-3; tentative D call: TRBD2 (6 bases). The CDR3 sequence is 18 residues long. Trimming pared 4 bases from V and 0 bases from J, leaving 20 bases between. The germline gives CDR1 MGHDK, CDR2 SYGVNS. The CDR3 nucleotides are TGTGCCAGCAGTGGCCGGGGGAGAGGAGGCGAGAGCACAGATACGCAGTATTTT. This codes for CASSGRGRGGESTDTQYF.

This CDR3 is CATGIWDNQPQHF. For the CDR3, the DNA is TGTGCGACAGGGATTTGGGACAATCAGCCCCAGCATTTT. V is TRBV19 and J is TRBJ1-5; 7 bases fit TRBD1. This CDR3 is built from 13 residues. Germline loops: CDR1 LNHDA, CDR2 SQIVND (reference sequence).

This clonotype was seen many times. The rearrangement joins TRBV12-5 to TRBJ2-5, with D unresolved. This CDR3 is 16 amino acids long. Germline CDR1 and CDR2: LGHNT and FRNRAP. The germline V and J ends were trimmed by 0 bases and 4 bases, with 15 bases remaining between them. The CDR3, as DNA: TGTGCTAGTGGTTTGGTAGTAGGGTGGTATTTAGAGACCCAGTACTTC. It codes for CASGLVVGWYLETQYF.

This clonotype was counted between two and nine times. This chain uses TRBV6-5 with TRBJ2-5; 11 bases align to TRBD1. This CDR3 spans 14 amino acids. Germline assignment: CDR1 MNHEY and CDR2 SVGAGI. With 10 bases clipped from V and 7 bases from J, the junction kept 11 bases outside the gene matches. Here the CDR3 DNA reads TGTGCCACGACAACCTGGACAGGGGGCTGGACCCAGTACTTC. Protein: CATTTWTGGWTQYF.

As to this clonotype: A read error may produce the germline difference seen at one junction end. J is TRBJ1-4 and V is TRBV7-2, with a tentative D call TRBD1 (5 bases). CDR1 is SGHTA and CDR2 is FQGNSA in the germline V gene. This CDR3 has 16 amino acids. This chain's CDR3 is CASSHGMGVVGEKQFF. The DNA for the CDR3 is TGTGCCAGCAGCCACGGAATGGGGGTTGTCGGAGAAAAACAGTTTTTT.

This clonotype was counted between two and nine times. The chain recombines TRBV19 with TRBJ1-5, with D unresolved. The CDR3 is 18 residues long. Trimming removed 0 bases from V and 3 bases from J, with 18 bases in between. Germline CDR1 and CDR2: LNHDA and SQIVND (reference sequence). The CDR3 coding sequence is TGTGCCAGTAGTATAGATCCTCTAGGGAGGATCCACAATCAGCCCCAGCATTTT. This sequence encodes CASSIDPLGRIHNQPQHF.

The chain joins TRBV7-2 to TRBJ1-2, with 8 bases aligning to TRBD1. The CDR3 has 16 residues. Per germline, CDR1 SGHTA and CDR2 FQGNSA. The V gene end was trimmed by 1 base and the J gene end by 7 bases; junction bases not matched to a gene: 11. The chain's CDR3 is CASSLVDRAFIGGYTF. In DNA, the CDR3 is TGTGCCAGCAGCTTAGTGGACAGGGCCTTTATAGGTGGCTACACCTTC.

This clonotype was detected only a few times. The J gene is TRBJ1-4, the V gene TRBV20-1; maybe TRBD1 (5 bases). The germline CDR1 and CDR2 sequences are DFQATT and SNEGSKA (reference sequence). Trimming cost V 0 bases and J 3 bases, with 17 bases left between them. The CDR3 consists of 17 residues. The CDR3 protein is CSAREPLPREANEKLFF. The CDR3 nucleotides are TGCAGTGCTAGAGAACCTCTGCCCAGGGAAGCTAATGAAAAACTGTTTTTT.

This rearrangement joins TRBV4-2 to TRBJ2-2, with no clear D. The CDR3 covers 16 residues. V was trimmed by 3 bases and J by 2 bases, leaving 13 bases between them. CDR1 is LGHNA, CDR2 YNFKEQ, per germline. Written as DNA, the CDR3 is TGTGCCAGCAGCCACGAGTCGTTAAGCAACACCGGGGAGCTGTTTTTT. It specifies CASSHESLSNTGELFF.

This clonotype showed up just once. The chain joins TRBV6-1 to TRBJ2-1, with 14 nucleotides matching TRBD2. The CDR3 totals 18 residues. The germline CDR1 and CDR2 sequences are MNHNS and SASEGT. V was pared by 4 bases and J by 0 bases, with 5 bases of the junction left unmatched. The CDR3 nucleotides are TGTGCCAGCAGTGGGACTAGCGGGGGGCCCAGCTCCTACAATGAGCAGTTCTTC. The encoded protein is CASSGTSGGPSSYNEQFF.

This clonotype has at least ten counts. The V call is TRBV12-3 or TRBV12-4, the J call TRBJ2-4; D might be TRBD1 (6 bases). The V and J ends lost 3 bases and 0 bases respectively, with 21 bases between them. The CDR3 is 19 residues long. This CDR3 reads CASSLMNRDNHVAKNIQYF. The CDR3 region has the DNA TGTGCCAGCAGTTTGATGAACCGGGACAATCACGTAGCCAAAAACATTCAGTACTTC.

The rearrangement uses TRBV6-8 and TRBJ2-1; TRBD1 matches at 9 bases. The CDR3 has 15 amino acids. Germline V CDR1 and CDR2: MNHGY, SAAAGT. Trimming removed 0 bases from V and 7 bases from J; junction bases left unmatched: 4. In DNA form, the CDR3 reads TGTGCCAGCAGTTACTCGGGGACAGGGTTGAATGAGCAGTTCTTC. This gives the protein CASSYSGTGLNEQFF.

In its sample, this clonotype was seen a few times. The chain couples TRBV16 to TRBJ2-1; D gene unclear. The CDR3 runs 13 residues. Germline loops: CDR1 KGHSY, CDR2 FQNENV. V shed 0 bases and J shed 6 bases, with 6 bases lying between them. CDR3 residues: CASSQSNSNEQFF. CDR3 in DNA: TGTGCCAGCAGCCAATCAAACAGCAATGAGCAGTTCTTC.

The CDR3 bases are TGTGCCAGCAGTCTCGGGACAGGGGGCGCAGATACGCAGTATTTT. Its protein is CASSLGTGGADTQYF. The J gene is TRBJ2-3, the V gene TRBV27, with 12 nucleotides matching TRBD1. This CDR3 contains 15 residues. Germline lookup yields CDR1 MNHEY and CDR2 SMNVEV (reference sequence). Unmatched junction bases numbered 4, after V lost 5 bases and J lost 4 bases.

This clonotype was recorded many times. The V and J genes are TRBV7-2 and TRBJ1-6; D is unclear. V lost 6 bases to trimming and J lost 5 bases, with 14 bases between them. The CDR3 is 15 amino acids. CDR1 is SGHTA and CDR2 is FQGNSA in the germline V gene. CDR3 amino acids: CASRRILGDNSPLHF. The CDR3 nucleotides are TGTGCCAGCAGACGGATTCTCGGGGATAATTCACCCCTCCACTTT.